This TCR beta chain came from a study of shared clonotypes between healthy human individuals. Study-level background: The study used three CD4 naive, three CD4 memory, two CD8 naive and one CD8 memory plate per donor.

Study results and limitations: Rarefaction showed that sequencing of sorted subsets was incomplete (despite large depth). A handful of donors held about 5% of naive CD4 clonotypes in common.

This clone was seen just once. Its matching antigen is unknown. The V segment lost 4 bases and the J segment 9 bases; nucleotides outside the gene matches: 6. The germline gives CDR1 MNHEY, CDR2 SMNVEV (reference sequence). The CDR3 covers 13 residues. Some clones are missing from TCRdb's copy, which holds only in-frame ones; the method was immunoSEQ multiplex PCR. In the table there are a few million clones, 95% of which are singletons. The clonotype originates from a young man in good health. The V call is TRBV27, the J call TRBJ1-5; 7 bases are shared with TRBD1. Sequencing was done on a sample of naive CD4+ T cells sorted from blood. This sample's subset: CD45RA+ positively selected. The CDR3 reads CASSYRGLGPQHF. Written as DNA, the CDR3 is TGTGCCAGCAGTTACAGGGGCTTGGGGCCCCAGCATTTT.